Listed here are 20 T cell receptor beta chains from one sample, sequenced in a study of tissue T cells after allogeneic stem cell transplantation. Assay used: immunoSEQ multiplex PCR; TCRdb lists only in-frame clones, some missing. The profile shows roughly 50,000 clones, approximately 73% of them singletons. Sequencing input: sorted cells pooled from one or two spleens. The receptors come from a pool of C57BL/6 mice in good health.

Turning to this clone: Gene names and germline refer to mouse. Read data end 1 residue before the CDR3 end; the end is taken from the germline J gene. This sequence joins TRBV13-1 and TRBJ2-3, with TRBD2 matching over 12 bases. V shed 3 bases and J 3 bases; nucleotides not matched to a gene: 5. The CDR3 runs 16 residues. Germline V gene data show CDR1 as NSHNY and CDR2 as SYGAGN. Here the CDR3 reads CASSGPGLGGAETLYF. CDR3 DNA, as far as it was read: TGTGCCAGCAGTGGCCCGGGACTGGGGGGAGCAGAAACGCTGTAT.

Concerning this clone itself: Germline and genes here are mouse. The sequenced fragment ends 1 residue before the CDR3 boundary, so the rest is inferred from the germline J gene. The same CDR3 arises from other DNA sequences in this sample as well. The chain employs TRBV1 and TRBJ2-1, with D maybe TRBD1 (5 bases). Per the germline V gene, CDR1 is NSQYPW and CDR2 is LRSPGD (reference sequence). V was clipped by 3 bases and J by 1 base, with 7 bases between them. CDR3 length: 14 residues. The CDR3 sequence: CTCSAGQNYAEQFF. The CDR3 DNA, read in part, is TGCACCTGCAGTGCCGGACAAAACTATGCTGAGCAGTTC. Full variable domain (missing parts from reference TRBV1 and TRBJ2-1): VTLLEQNPRWRLVPRGQAVNLRCILKNSQYPWMSWYQQDLQKQLQWLFTLRSPGDKEVKSLPGADYLATRVTDTELRLQVANMSQGRTLYCTCSAGQNYAEQFFGPGTRLTVL.

About this clone: The germline and genes are mouse ones. The read stops 1 residue short of the end of the CDR3; the missing end is completed from the germline J gene. The chain carries TRBV29 and TRBJ2-2, with D tentatively TRBD1 (6 bases). V lost 4 bases and J 0 bases, leaving 15 bases between the germline ends. The length of the CDR3 is 17 residues. Looked up from germline, CDR1 is MSHET and CDR2 is SYDVDS. The sequenced part of the CDR3 DNA is TGTGCTAGCAGTTCCCTTCCGGGACACGCAAACACCGGGCAGCTCTAC. This codes for CASSSLPGHANTGQLY. The full CDR3 sequence reads CASSSLPGHANTGQLYF.

Worth noting for this clone: The listed genes are named as in mouse. The read gets to within 1 residue of the CDR3 end, and the germline J gene fills in the rest. The chain combines TRBV3 with TRBJ2-4; D gene ambiguous. V shed 6 bases and J shed 5 bases, with 6 bases lying between them. CDR1 and CDR2 (germline): SNHLY, FYNGKV (reference sequence). The CDR3 totals 11 residues. CDR3 DNA (partial): TGTGCCAGCAGATCAGTAAACACCTTGTAC. As protein: CASRSVNTLY. In full, the CDR3 reads CASRSVNTLYF.

With regard to this clone: Mouse names are used for the genes. The observed sequence ends 1 residue before the CDR3 terminus, with the missing tail filled in from the germline J gene. The gene calls are TRBV13-3 and TRBJ2-4; 11 bases line up with TRBD2. Unmatched junction bases numbered 3, after V lost 0 bases and J lost 0 bases. This CDR3 is 17 amino acids long. Germline assignment: CDR1 NNHDY and CDR2 SYVADS. The covered CDR3 bases are TGTGCCAGCAGTGATGGGGGACTGGGGGCTAGTCAAAACACCTTGTAC. As protein: CASSDGGLGASQNTLY. The CDR3 in full is CASSDGGLGASQNTLYF. Looking up the rest from reference TRBV13-3 and TRBJ2-4 gives the full variable domain: EAAVTQSPRSKVAVTGGKVTLSCHQTNNHDYMYWYRQDTGHGLRLIHYSYVADSTEKGDIPDGYKASRPSQENFSLILELASLSQTAVYFCASSDGGLGASQNTLYFGAGTRLSVL.

In regard to this clone: Gene names and germline match the mouse. The CDR3 is cut off 1 residue early in the read; its end comes from the germline J gene. The chain has TRBV26 and TRBJ1-1; maybe TRBD1 (6 bases). V gave up 0 bases and J gave up 11 bases, with 10 bases separating them. The germline gives CDR1 KGHPV, CDR2 FQNQEV (reference sequence). This CDR3 is built from 12 residues. This CDR3 is CASSLSQGRVFF. The part of the CDR3 DNA that was read is TGTGCCAGCAGTCTGTCCCAGGGGCGGGTCTTC. Combining the CDR3 with reference TRBV26 and TRBJ1-1 gives the whole variable domain NSKVIQTPRYLVKGQGQKAKMRCIPEKGHPVVFWYQQNKNNEFKFLINFQNQEVLQQIDMTEKRFSAECPSNSPCSLEIQSSEAGDSALYLCASSLSQGRVFFGKGTRLTVV.

Concerning this clone: Genes and germline come from the mouse. The sequence runs out 1 residue before the end of the CDR3; the remainder is reconstructed from the germline J gene. Other DNA sequences from this sample encode an identical CDR3 as well. The V gene is TRBV13-3, the J gene TRBJ2-5, with a tentative D call TRBD1 (6 bases). Trimming removed 1 base at V and 6 bases at J, with 6 bases between. CDR1 NNHDY and CDR2 SYVADS come from the germline V gene. The length of the CDR3 is 12 residues. The CDR3 reads CASSDTGDTQYF. The part of the CDR3 DNA that was read is TGTGCCAGCAGTGATACAGGGGACACCCAGTAC.

This clone appeared a few times. Gene names are mouse gene names. Sequencing ends 1 residue short of the CDR3 end; the germline J gene provides the rest. The rearrangement uses TRBV2 and TRBJ2-7; maybe TRBD2 (5 bases). The ends were cut back, 0 bases at V and 0 bases at J, with 6 bases in the middle. Germline V gives CDR1 LGHNA, CDR2 YSYQKL. This CDR3 is built from 14 residues. CDR3 bases read: TGTGCCAGCAGCCAAGACTGGGCCTCCTATGAACAGTAC. Translated, it gives CASSQDWASYEQY. The complete CDR3 sequence is CASSQDWASYEQYF.

This clone was recorded a few times. Gene names and germline match the mouse. The read ends 1 residue early relative to the CDR3; the germline J gene fills the gap. The chain carries TRBV13-2 and TRBJ2-7, with unresolved D. The CDR3 spans 10 residues. Trimming pared 2 bases from V and 7 bases from J, leaving 4 bases between. Germline V CDR1 and CDR2: NNHNN, SYGAGS (reference sequence). The sequenced CDR3 bases are TGTGCCAGCGGTGAAAGGGAACAGTAC. Its translation is CASGEREQY. The whole CDR3 sequence is CASGEREQYF.

Concerning this clone: Gene names denote mouse genes. The read ends 1 residue shy of where the CDR3 ends; the end is completed using the germline J gene. The chain has TRBV13-2 and TRBJ1-5; no clear D. Germline V gene lookup returns CDR1 NNHNN and CDR2 SYGAGS (reference sequence). CDR3 size: 15 residues. Trimming removed 0 bases from V and 1 base from J, with 8 bases in between. CDR3 sequence reads: CASGDVGWNNQAPLF. The covered CDR3 bases are TGTGCCAGCGGTGATGTAGGGTGGAACAACCAGGCTCCGCTT.

This clone was seen a few times. Gene names follow the mouse nomenclature. The CDR3 goes on 1 residue after the read ends, and that part is filled in from the germline J gene. The rearrangement uses TRBV3 and TRBJ1-2, with D possibly matching TRBD1 (5 bases). Germline V gene data show CDR1 as SNHLY and CDR2 as FYNGKV (reference sequence). The CDR3 is 15 residues long. V was shortened by 1 base and J by 1 base, with 10 bases between the two germline ends. CDR3 region: CASSLGVRENSDYTF. Partial CDR3 DNA: TGTGCCAGCAGCTTAGGGGTCAGGGAAAACTCCGACTACACC.

On this clone itself: The genes are named according to mouse. The read stops 1 residue short of the end of the CDR3; the missing end is completed from the germline J gene. V gene TRBV12-2 combines with J gene TRBJ1-4; 8 bases map to TRBD1. Trimming at V came to 4 bases and at J to 5 bases, leaving 2 bases not matched to a gene. The CDR3 consists of 13 residues. In germline, CDR1 is SGHLS, CDR2 HYDKME. CDR3 DNA, as far as it was read: TGTGCCAGCTCCCGGGACAGGAACGAAAGATTATTT. Protein sequence: CASSRDRNERLF. The whole CDR3 region reads CASSRDRNERLFF.

Notes on this clone: The genes are named according to mouse. With the read ending 1 residue before the CDR3 end, the germline J gene is used to fill in that end. The chain links TRBV31 to TRBJ2-1; 8 bases agree with TRBD2. Looked up from germline, CDR1 is GKSSPN and CDR2 is SITVG. The CDR3 spans 13 residues. The ends lost 2 bases at V and 7 bases at J; junction bases unmatched: 4. CDR3 residues: CAWSYGGAAEQFF. CDR3 DNA (partial): TGTGCCTGGAGTTACGGGGGGGCGGCTGAGCAGTTC.

On this clone itself: Mouse names are used for the genes. The CDR3 end falls 1 residue outside the read, so it is completed with the germline J gene. Different DNA sequences within this sample yield the same CDR3. The chain uses TRBV13-2 and TRBJ2-7, with TRBD2 identical over 11 bases. V trimming: 2 bases; J trimming: 4 bases; junction bases outside the gene matches: 2. The CDR3 is 14 amino acids. The V gene's germline CDR1 is NNHNN and CDR2 SYGAGS (reference sequence). The CDR3 spells CASGDRDWGYEQYF. The sequenced CDR3 bases are TGTGCCAGCGGTGACCGGGACTGGGGGTATGAACAGTAC.

This clone occurred a few times. Mouse gene names and germline throughout. The read gets to within 1 residue of the CDR3 end, and the germline J gene fills in the rest. The chain is built from TRBV4 and TRBJ2-1; 9 nucleotides align to TRBD2. V lost 6 bases to trimming and J lost 1 base; unmatched junction nucleotides: 1. This CDR3 spans 14 amino acids. CDR1 is LGHDT and CDR2 is YNNKQL in the germline V gene (reference sequence). The CDR3 region is CASRDWGNYAEQFF. The sequenced part of the CDR3 DNA is TGTGCCAGCAGAGACTGGGGGAACTATGCTGAGCAGTTC.

About this clone itself: These gene names are mouse names. From the germline J gene comes the end of the CDR3, since the read stops 1 residue before it. V is TRBV13-1 and J is TRBJ2-5; 9 bases fit TRBD1. Germline loops: CDR1 NSHNY, CDR2 SYGAGN. V was pared by 2 bases and J by 4 bases, with 2 bases of the junction left unmatched. The CDR3 is 14 amino acids. This CDR3 is CASSEGTGKDTQYF. The sequenced part of the CDR3 DNA is TGTGCCAGCAGTGAAGGGACAGGGAAAGACACCCAGTAC.

Note on this clone: Germline and genes: mouse. The read stops 1 residue short of the end of the CDR3; the missing end is completed from the germline J gene. The V gene is TRBV5, the J gene TRBJ2-1, with 10 positions matching TRBD2. The V and J ends lost 2 bases and 6 bases, in that order; junction bases with no gene match: 4. Germline CDR1 reads LGHNA; CDR2 reads YNLKQL (reference sequence). CDR3 length: 15 residues. CDR3 DNA (partial): TGTGCCAGCAGCCAACCTGGGGGGGCGCGTGCTGAGCAGTTC. It translates to CASSQPGGARAEQF. The full CDR3 reads CASSQPGGARAEQFF.

This clone was detected a few times. All gene names here are mouse names. With the read ending 1 residue before the CDR3 end, the germline J gene is used to fill in that end. The sample contains more than one DNA sequence encoding this CDR3. The chain employs TRBV2 and TRBJ1-3; TRBD1 agrees at 10 bases. CDR1 and CDR2 from the germline V gene are LGHNA and YSYQKL. The CDR3 length is 16 residues. V shed 0 bases and J 2 bases; nucleotides not matched to a gene: 1. CDR3 DNA, as far as it was read: TGTGCCAGCAGCCAAGAAGGACAGGGGGCTGGAAATACGCTCTAT. Translated: CASSQEGQGAGNTLY. In full, the CDR3 is CASSQEGQGAGNTLYF.

To note about this clone: The genes and germline here are from mouse. From the germline J gene comes the end of the CDR3, since the read stops 1 residue before it. The chain links TRBV26 to TRBJ1-1; possible D gene TRBD1, 6 bases. Germline values: CDR1 KGHPV, CDR2 FQNQEV (reference sequence). This CDR3 comprises 13 residues. The V and J ends lost 3 bases and 4 bases respectively, with 9 bases between them. The CDR3 sequence: CASSLNRATEVFF. CDR3 DNA (partial): TGTGCCAGCAGTCTCAACAGGGCCACAGAAGTCTTC.

A note on this clone: Mouse gene names and germline throughout. The observed sequence ends 1 residue before the CDR3 terminus, with the missing tail filled in from the germline J gene. This chain joins TRBV26 and TRBJ2-5, with 10 nucleotides matching TRBD1. The CDR3 sequence is 15 residues long. Trimming removed 1 base from V and 4 bases from J; junction bases left unmatched: 2. From germline, CDR1 is KGHPV and CDR2 FQNQEV (reference sequence). CDR3 DNA, as far as it was read: TGTGCCAGCAGTCTGTGGGGGACAGGGGAAGACACCCAGTAC. Translation gives CASSLWGTGEDTQY. The entire CDR3 protein is CASSLWGTGEDTQYF.